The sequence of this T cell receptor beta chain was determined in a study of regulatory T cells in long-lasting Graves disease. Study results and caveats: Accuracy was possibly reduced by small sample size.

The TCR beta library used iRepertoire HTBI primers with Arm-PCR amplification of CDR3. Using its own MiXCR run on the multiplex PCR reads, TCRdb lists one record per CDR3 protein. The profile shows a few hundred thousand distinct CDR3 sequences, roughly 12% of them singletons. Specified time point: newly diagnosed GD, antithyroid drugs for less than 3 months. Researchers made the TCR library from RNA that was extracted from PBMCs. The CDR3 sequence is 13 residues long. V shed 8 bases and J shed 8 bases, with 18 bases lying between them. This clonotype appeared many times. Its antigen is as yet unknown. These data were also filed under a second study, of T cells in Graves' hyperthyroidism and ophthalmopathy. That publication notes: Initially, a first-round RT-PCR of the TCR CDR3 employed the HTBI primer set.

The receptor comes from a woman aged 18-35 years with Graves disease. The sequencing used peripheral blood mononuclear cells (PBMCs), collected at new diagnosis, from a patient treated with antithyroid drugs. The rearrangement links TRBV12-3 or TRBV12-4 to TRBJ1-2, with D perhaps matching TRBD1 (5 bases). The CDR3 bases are TGTGCCAGCCGACCACCGGGGGGAGACGGCTACACCTTC. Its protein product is CASRPPGGDGYTF.